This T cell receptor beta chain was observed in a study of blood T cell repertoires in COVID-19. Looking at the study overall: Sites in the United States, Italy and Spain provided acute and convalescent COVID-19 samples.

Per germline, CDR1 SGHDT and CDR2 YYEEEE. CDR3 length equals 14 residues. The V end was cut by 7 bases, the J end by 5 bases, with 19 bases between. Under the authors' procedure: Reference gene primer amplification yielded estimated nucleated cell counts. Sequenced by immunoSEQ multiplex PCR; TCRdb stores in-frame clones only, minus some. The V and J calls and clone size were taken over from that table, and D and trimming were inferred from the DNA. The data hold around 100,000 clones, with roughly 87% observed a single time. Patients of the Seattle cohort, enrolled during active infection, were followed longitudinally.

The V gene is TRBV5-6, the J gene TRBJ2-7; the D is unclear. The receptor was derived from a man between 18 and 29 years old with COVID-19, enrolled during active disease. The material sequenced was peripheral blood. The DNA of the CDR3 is TGTGCCAGCTCCCCGTTCGGTTCCGGAGACGAGCAGTACTTC. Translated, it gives CASSPFGSGDEQYF.